This paragraph reports one TCR beta chain. The entry originates in a study of shared clonotypes between healthy human individuals. As for the study in general: Donors were two women and a few men aged 18 to 49.

Only in-frame clones appear in the TCRdb table, and some are missing; sequencing was by immunoSEQ multiplex PCR. The data show roughly 510,000 clones, 60% to 80% seen once. There were no recent acute infections or vaccinations among the donors, who were healthy HIV-negative adults. Only Caucasian adults living in Nashville, Tennessee made up the donor group. From germline, CDR1 is MDHEN and CDR2 SYDVKM. The CDR3 is 18 amino acids. J lost 4 bases, V lost 5 bases, and 14 bases had no gene match. Sequencing was carried out using PBMCs. The chain recombines TRBV28 with TRBJ1-3; TRBD1 matches 10 bases. This clonotype was sampled from a woman aged 35 to 49 in good health. Some clones in this sample may be carry-over from other donors' samples. The CDR3 is CASSPPETGGWPGNTIYF. In DNA form, the CDR3 reads TGTGCCAGCAGTCCACCCGAGACAGGGGGCTGGCCGGGAAACACCATATATTTT.